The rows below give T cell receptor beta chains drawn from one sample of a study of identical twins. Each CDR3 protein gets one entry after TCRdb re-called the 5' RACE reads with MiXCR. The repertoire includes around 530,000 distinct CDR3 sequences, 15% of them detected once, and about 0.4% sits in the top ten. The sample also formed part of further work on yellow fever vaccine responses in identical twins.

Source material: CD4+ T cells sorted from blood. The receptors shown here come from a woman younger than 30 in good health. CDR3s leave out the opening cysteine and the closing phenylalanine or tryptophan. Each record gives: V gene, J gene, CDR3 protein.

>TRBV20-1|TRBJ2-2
SAHLARGIGELF
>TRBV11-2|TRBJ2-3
ASSLDYTGSPSTDTQY
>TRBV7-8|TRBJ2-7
ASSASSDSYEQY
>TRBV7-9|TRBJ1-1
ASVLDTAGTEAF
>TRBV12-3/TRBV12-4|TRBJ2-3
ASSLEVAISTDTQY
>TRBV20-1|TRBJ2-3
SARVRTSGVPDTQY
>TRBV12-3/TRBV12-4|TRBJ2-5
ASRTGTEETQY
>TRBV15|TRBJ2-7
ATSRGLGQTYEQY
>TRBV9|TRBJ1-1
ASSVGPTGWEAF
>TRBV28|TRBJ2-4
ASSPIPIAKNIQY
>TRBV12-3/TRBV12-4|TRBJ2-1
ASSFHRADEQF
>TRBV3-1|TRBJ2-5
ASSQGPGTGEETQY
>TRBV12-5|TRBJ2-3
ASQLAGGTDTQY
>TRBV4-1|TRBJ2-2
ASSQVSSSNTGELF
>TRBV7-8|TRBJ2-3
ASSLLTAGGPRDTQY